The table lists the clone carrying this T cell receptor beta chain with a count of one. This record comes from a study of cytomegalovirus exposure and HLA in healthy donors. A multiplex PCR was run with 60 Vbeta primers and 13 Jbeta primers. Some clones are missing from TCRdb's copy, which holds only in-frame ones; the method was immunoSEQ multiplex PCR. The table has 150,000 to 200,000 clones, 75% to 85% seen once. This receptor was taken from a woman in her thirties in good health and CMV-seronegative. The specimen sequenced was PBMCs.

Here the CDR3 DNA reads TGTGCCAGCAGGGGCACCGACACAGATACGCAGTATTTT. It yields the protein CASRGTDTDTQYF. The J gene is TRBJ2-3, the V gene TRBV2; D not certain. V was trimmed by 6 bases and J by 2 bases, leaving 9 bases between them. The CDR3 is 13 amino acids. Germline V gene sequence: CDR1 SNHLY, CDR2 FYNNEI.